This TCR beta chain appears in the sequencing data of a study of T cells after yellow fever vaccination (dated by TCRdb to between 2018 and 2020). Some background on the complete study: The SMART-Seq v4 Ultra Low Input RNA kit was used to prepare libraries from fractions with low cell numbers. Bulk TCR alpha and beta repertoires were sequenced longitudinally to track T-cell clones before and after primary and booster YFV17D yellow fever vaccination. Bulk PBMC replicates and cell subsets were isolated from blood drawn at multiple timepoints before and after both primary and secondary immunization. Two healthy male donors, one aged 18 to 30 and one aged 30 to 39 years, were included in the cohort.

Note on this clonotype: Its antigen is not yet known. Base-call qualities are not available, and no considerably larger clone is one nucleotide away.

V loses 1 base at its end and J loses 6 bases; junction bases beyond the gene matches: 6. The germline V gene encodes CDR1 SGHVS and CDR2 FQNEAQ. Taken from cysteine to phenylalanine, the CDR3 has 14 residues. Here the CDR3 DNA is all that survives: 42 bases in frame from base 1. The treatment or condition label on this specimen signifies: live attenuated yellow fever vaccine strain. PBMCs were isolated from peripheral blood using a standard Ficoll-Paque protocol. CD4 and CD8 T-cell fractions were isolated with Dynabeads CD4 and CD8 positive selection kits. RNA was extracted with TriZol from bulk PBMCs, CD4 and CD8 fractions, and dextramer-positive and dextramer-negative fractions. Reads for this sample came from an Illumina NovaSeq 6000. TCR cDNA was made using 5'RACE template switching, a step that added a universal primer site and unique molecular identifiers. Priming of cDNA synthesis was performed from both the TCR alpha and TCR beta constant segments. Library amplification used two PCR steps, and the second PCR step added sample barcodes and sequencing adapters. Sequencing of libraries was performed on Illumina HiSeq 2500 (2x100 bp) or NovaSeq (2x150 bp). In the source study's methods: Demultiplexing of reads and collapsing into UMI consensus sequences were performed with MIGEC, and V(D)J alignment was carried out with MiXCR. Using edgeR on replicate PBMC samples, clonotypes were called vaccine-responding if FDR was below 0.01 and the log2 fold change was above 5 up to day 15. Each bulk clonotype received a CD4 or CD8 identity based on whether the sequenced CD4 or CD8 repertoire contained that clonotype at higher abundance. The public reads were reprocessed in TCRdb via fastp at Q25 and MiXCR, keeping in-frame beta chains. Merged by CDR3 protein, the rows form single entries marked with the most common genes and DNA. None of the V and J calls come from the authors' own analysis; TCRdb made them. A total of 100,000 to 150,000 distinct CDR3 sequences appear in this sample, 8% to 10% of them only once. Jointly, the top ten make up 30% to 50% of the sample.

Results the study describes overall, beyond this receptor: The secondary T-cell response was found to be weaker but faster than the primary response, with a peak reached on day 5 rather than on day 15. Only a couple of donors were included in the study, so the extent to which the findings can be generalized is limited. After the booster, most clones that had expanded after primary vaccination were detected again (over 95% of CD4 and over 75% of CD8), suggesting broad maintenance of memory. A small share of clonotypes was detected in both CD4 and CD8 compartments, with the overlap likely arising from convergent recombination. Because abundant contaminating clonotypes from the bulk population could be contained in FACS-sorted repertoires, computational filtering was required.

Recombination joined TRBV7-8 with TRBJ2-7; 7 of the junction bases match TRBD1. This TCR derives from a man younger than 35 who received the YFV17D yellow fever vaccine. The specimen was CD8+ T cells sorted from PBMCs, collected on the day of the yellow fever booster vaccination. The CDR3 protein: CASSLGQGVFEQYF. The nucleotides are TGTGCCAGCAGCTTAGGGCAGGGGGTCTTCGAGCAGTACTTC.